This T cell receptor (beta chain) is drawn from a study of CD8+ T cells in alopecia areata. Study context: Once tofacitinib had been taken for 6 to 18 months, 6 months off drug followed.

Study-wide points: Sequencing of scalp tissue also captures the resident alphabeta T cells of normal skin.

Sequencing used cDNA as its template, made by extracting RNA and reverse transcribing it. Data came from immunoSEQ multiplex PCR; TCRdb stores just in-frame clones and leaves some out. The data contain 95,000 to 110,000 clones, around 84% of them singletons. The treatment denotes: oral pan-JAK inhibitor, 5-10 mg twice daily. A remark on this clone: The antigen is unknown.

The trim removed 6 bases at V and 5 bases at J, leaving 12 bases unmatched. CDR1 and CDR2 (germline): MNHEY, SMNVEV (reference sequence). CDR3 size: 15 residues. V and J are TRBV27 and TRBJ2-5; TRBD1 agrees at 7 bases. This receptor was obtained from a human donor with alopecia areata. The sample consisted of CD8+ T cells sorted from blood, taken between weeks 30 and 35, from a patient treated with tofacitinib. The CDR3 DNA reads TGTGCCAGCAGCTCAGGGGGTGCGGTTTGGGAGACCCAGTACTTC. Translation: CASSSGGAVWETQYF.